One sample yielded the 18 T cell receptor beta chains listed below, sequenced in a study of cytomegalovirus exposure and HLA in healthy donors. Amplification used 60 Vbeta primers and 13 Jbeta primers. Sequencing used immunoSEQ multiplex PCR; TCRdb keeps in-frame clones, though not all of them. The sample has about 98,000 clones; approximately 69% are singletons. The sequencing input was PBMCs. Every receptor here comes from a female donor in good health and CMV-seronegative.

The rearrangement uses TRBV9 and TRBJ1-4; TRBD1 might be the D (6 bases). CDR1 is SGDLS and CDR2 is YYNGEE in the germline V gene. The CDR3 is made up of 15 amino acids. Trimming removed 5 bases from V and 3 bases from J, with 14 bases in between. The CDR3, as DNA: TGTGCCAGCAGTCCTACTACAGGGTCTAATGAAAAACTGTTTTTT. Translation: CASSPTTGSNEKLFF. The full variable domain, rest sourced from reference TRBV9 and TRBJ1-4, is DSGVTQTPKHLITATGQRVTLRCSPRSGDLSVYWYQQSLDQGLQFLIQYYNGEERAKGNILERFSAQQFPDLHSELNLSSLELGDSALYFCASSPTTGSNEKLFFGSGTQLSVL.

The rearrangement links TRBV29-1 to TRBJ2-7, with D maybe TRBD1 (6 bases). This CDR3 has 15 residues. The germline V and J ends were trimmed by 6 bases and 2 bases, with 20 bases remaining between them. The germline CDR1 and CDR2 sequences are SQVTM and ANQGSEA. In DNA, the CDR3 is TGCAGCGTCTTAACCCCCGGGACAAGAACCTACGAGCAGTACTTC. This gives the protein CSVLTPGTRTYEQYF.

The chain combines TRBV14 with TRBJ1-1; TRBD1 aligns across 7 bases. V lost 5 bases, J lost 7 bases, and 7 bases stayed unmatched. This CDR3 has 13 amino acids. The germline V gene has CDR1 SGHDN and CDR2 FVKESK. The CDR3 spells CASSATGFGEAFF. DNA of the CDR3: TGTGCCAGCAGCGCGACAGGGTTTGGTGAAGCTTTCTTT.

The chain links TRBV2 to TRBJ1-5; the match to TRBD1 covers 9 bases. The V gene's germline CDR1 is SNHLY and CDR2 FYNNEI. The ends lost 6 bases at V and 2 bases at J; junction bases unmatched: 8. CDR3 length: 16 residues. CDR3 sequence reads: CASSPQGARGNQPQHF. As DNA, the CDR3 is TGTGCCAGCAGCCCACAGGGGGCTCGTGGCAATCAGCCCCAGCATTTT.

The genes are TRBV19 and TRBJ2-5; 7 bases map to TRBD1. Germline V gene lookup returns CDR1 LNHDA and CDR2 SQIVND (reference sequence). V dropped 10 bases and J dropped 3; count of bases not matched to a gene: 2. The CDR3 is 11 amino acids. The CDR3 DNA reads TGTGCCACTACAGGGGAAGAGACCCAGTACTTC. This encodes CATTGEETQYF.

The V gene is TRBV30, the J gene TRBJ2-4; TRBD1 might be the D (5 bases). In germline, CDR1 is GTSNPN, CDR2 SVGIG (reference sequence). V was cut by 6 bases and J by 6 bases, with 18 bases left in between. This CDR3 comprises 14 residues. In DNA form, the CDR3 reads TGTGCCTGCACGGACATGGGGCACGGAAACATTCAGTACTTC. Its protein product is CACTDMGHGNIQYF.

The chain couples TRBV6-1 to TRBJ2-1, with 14 bases matching TRBD2. In germline, CDR1 is MNHNS, CDR2 SASEGT. CDR3 length: 15 residues. Trimming removed 7 bases from V and 8 bases from J; junction bases left unmatched: 7. CDR3 in amino acids: CASTRLAGGPHEQFF. DNA for the CDR3: TGTGCCAGCACCCGACTAGCGGGAGGGCCCCATGAGCAGTTCTTC.

The rearrangement uses TRBV19 and TRBJ2-3, with 9 bases aligning to TRBD2. The CDR3 totals 16 residues. J lost 2 bases, V lost 5 bases, and 8 bases had no gene match. The germline V gene encodes CDR1 LNHDA and CDR2 SQIVND (reference sequence). The CDR3 reads CASSPHSGGDTDTQYF. The CDR3 DNA reads as TGTGCCAGTAGTCCCCATAGCGGGGGAGACACAGATACGCAGTATTTT.

The chain carries TRBV6-5 and TRBJ1-6, with 8 nucleotides matching TRBD1. This CDR3 is 14 amino acids long. CDR1 and CDR2 (germline): MNHEY, SVGAGI. V was pared by 5 bases and J by 7 bases, with 4 bases of the junction left unmatched. This chain's CDR3 is CASSQRTGNSPLHF. In nucleotides, the CDR3 is TGTGCCAGCAGTCAGAGGACAGGGAATTCACCCCTCCACTTT.

The chain joins TRBV7-9 to TRBJ1-2; TRBD1 might be the D (6 bases). V was trimmed by 5 bases and J by 8 bases, leaving 18 bases between them. The length of the CDR3 is 14 residues. Germline CDR1 reads SEHNR; CDR2 reads FQNEAQ (reference sequence). CDR3 in amino acids: CASSPPEGGEGYTF. The CDR3 DNA reads TGTGCCAGCAGCCCACCGGAGGGGGGGGAAGGCTACACCTTC.

This clone showed up just a few times. A read error may account for a junction end that differs from germline. Additional DNA sequences in this sample encode the identical CDR3. The chain employs TRBV28 and TRBJ2-6, with D possibly being TRBD1 (5 bases). The CDR3 is 18 amino acids. The germline CDR1 and CDR2 sequences are MDHEN and SYDVKM. CDR3 region: CASSTGVGRLSGANVLTF. In nucleotides, the CDR3 is TGTGCCAGCAGTACCGGAGTGGGGCGCCTCTCTGGGGCCAACGTCCTGACCTTC.

The V call is TRBV19, the J call TRBJ1-1, with 7 bases fitting TRBD1. Trimming cost V 6 bases and J 6 bases; bases outside gene matches: 10. Germline CDR1 reads LNHDA; CDR2 reads SQIVND (reference sequence). This CDR3 region has 14 residues. CDR3 nucleotide sequence: TGTGCCAGTAGCCCCCGACAGGGCGACGCTGAAGCTTTCTTT. Amino acid sequence: CASSPRQGDAEAFF.

V is TRBV12-5 and J is TRBJ2-2; a weak D match, TRBD1 (7 bases). The germline V gene has CDR1 LGHNT and CDR2 FRNRAP. V was trimmed by 5 bases and J by 6 bases, leaving 13 bases between them. The CDR3 covers 14 residues. Written as DNA, the CDR3 is TGTGCTAGTGGTAAAACAGGGGAGGCCGGGGAGCTGTTTTTT. This encodes CASGKTGEAGELFF.

This clone came up once. This chain joins TRBV7-3 and TRBJ2-1, with D perhaps matching TRBD1 (6 bases). With 5 bases removed from V and 7 bases from J, the gap between germline ends came to 18 bases. The CDR3 runs to 15 residues. Germline V gene sequence: CDR1 SGHTA, CDR2 FQGTGA. CDR3 amino acids: CASSPDRNLGNEQFF. DNA for the CDR3: TGTGCCAGCAGCCCCGACAGGAATTTAGGGAATGAGCAGTTCTTC.

V gene TRBV4-3 combines with J gene TRBJ1-2; D possibly corresponds to TRBD1 (5 bases). The CDR3 is 13 amino acids. Between the trimmed V and J ends, which lost 0 bases and 5 bases, there was a span of 7 bases. Germline CDR1 reads LGHNA; CDR2 reads YSLEER. Written as DNA, the CDR3 is TGCGCCAGCAGCCAAGATCGGACATATGGCTACACCTTC. Translated: CASSQDRTYGYTF.

The V and J genes are TRBV11-2 and TRBJ2-7, with 8 bases lining up with TRBD1. The V gene end was trimmed by 5 bases and the J gene end by 4 bases; junction bases not matched to a gene: 1. This CDR3 contains 12 residues. CDR1 is SGHAT and CDR2 is FQNNGV in the germline V gene. The CDR3 DNA follows: TGTGCCAGCAGCCGGGACAGGTACGAGCAGTACTTC. Its protein is CASSRDRYEQYF.

This chain uses TRBV19 with TRBJ1-1; 7 positions match TRBD1. The CDR3 is 14 amino acids. Germline loops: CDR1 LNHDA, CDR2 SQIVND (reference sequence). The J segment lost 1 base and the V segment lost 9 bases, leaving 8 bases of the junction unmatched. The CDR3 region is CASSSYRGNTEAFF. The CDR3 coding sequence is TGTGCCAGCTCCAGCTACAGGGGGAACACTGAAGCTTTCTTT.

The chain employs TRBV27 and TRBJ2-7; the D is unclear. V was cut by 0 bases and J by 7 bases, with 13 bases left in between. The length of the CDR3 is 14 residues. Looked up from germline, CDR1 is MNHEY and CDR2 is SMNVEV (reference sequence). CDR3 protein: CASSLSPVTMEQYF. CDR3 sequence (DNA): TGTGCCAGCAGTTTATCTCCAGTTACAATGGAGCAGTACTTC.